This TCR beta chain came from a study of shared clonotypes between healthy human individuals. General study points: Among donors, the sharing of clonotypes was expected to be influenced by sequencing depth.

This clone has more than one count but fewer than ten. The target antigen is unknown. Sequencing used immunoSEQ multiplex PCR; TCRdb keeps in-frame clones, though not all of them. The data contain about half a million clones, 79% of them singletons. Healthy and HIV-negative, the adult donors had no recent acute infections or vaccinations. The donors, all of them Caucasian adults, lived in Nashville, Tennessee. Extraction of genomic DNA in unsorted samples used approximately 94 million PBMCs. Per germline, CDR1 MDHEN and CDR2 SYDVKM. This CDR3 spans 15 amino acids. Trimming stripped 6 bases from V and 1 base from J, with 13 bases between.

The sequenced material came from PBMCs. This clonotype was sampled from a woman between 40 and 50 years old in good health. Some clones in this sample may be carry-over from other donors' samples. V usage is TRBV28 and J usage is TRBJ1-5; maybe TRBD1 (5 bases). This chain's CDR3 is CASSPGWPSNQPQHF. CDR3 DNA: TGTGCCAGCAGCCCAGGGTGGCCCAGCAATCAGCCCCAGCATTTT.